The 13 T cell receptor beta chains presented below share a single source sample, sequenced in a study of regulatory T cells in long-lasting Graves disease. Assembly of TCR beta libraries relied on iRepertoire HTBI primers together with Arm-PCR of CDR3 regions. Each CDR3 protein gets one entry after TCRdb re-called the multiplex PCR reads with MiXCR. This table has hundreds of thousands of distinct CDR3 sequences, around 15% appearing once. The time point here: newly diagnosed GD, antithyroid drugs for less than 3 months. From PBMCs, RNA was extracted and then used to make the TCR library. This sample was shared with a second study, whose subject was T cells in Graves' hyperthyroidism and ophthalmopathy.

The material sequenced was peripheral blood mononuclear cells (PBMCs), taken at new diagnosis, from a patient treated with antithyroid drugs. These receptors were taken from a woman in her 30s with Graves disease.

This clonotype has ten or more counts. The chain links TRBV7-8 to TRBJ1-5, with unresolved D. Germline loops: CDR1 SGHVS, CDR2 FQNEAQ. V was clipped by 1 base and J by 7 bases, with 11 bases between them. The CDR3 sequence is 14 residues long. The DNA for the CDR3 is TGTGCCAGCAGCTTAGAGGCAGTTCACCAGCCCCAGCATTTT. Translation: CASSLEAVHQPQHF.

The sample holds many counts of this clonotype. The chain joins TRBV30 to TRBJ2-1; 8 bases map to TRBD1. The CDR3 length is 14 residues. The trim removed 3 bases at V and 10 bases at J, leaving 11 bases unmatched. Germline V gene lookup returns CDR1 GTSNPN and CDR2 SVGIG (reference sequence). The DNA for the CDR3 is TGTGCCTGGAGCCCGGCGGACAGGGACCCAGAGCAGTTCTTC. Its translation: CAWSPADRDPEQFF.

This clonotype has ten or more counts. J is TRBJ1-1 and V is TRBV7-6; a possible D gene is TRBD1 (5 bases). Germline CDR1 SGHVS, CDR2 FNYEAQ. The V gene lost 2 bases and the J gene lost 3 bases, with 10 bases spanning the gap. This CDR3 has 14 amino acids. The CDR3 nucleotides are TGTGCCAGCAGCTTACTGGACACTTACACTGAAGCTTTCTTT. It specifies CASSLLDTYTEAFF. The full variable domain, its missing parts supplied by reference TRBV7-6 and TRBJ1-1, is GAGVSQSPRYKVTKRGQDVALRCDPISGHVSLYWYRQALGQGPEFLTYFNYEAQQDKSGLPNDRFSAERPEGSISTLTIQRTEQRDSAMYRCASSLLDTYTEAFFGQGTRLTVV.

This clonotype has ten or more counts. DNA of the CDR3: TGTGCCAGTACGTTCCAACAGGGGAATCAGCCCCAGCATTTT. It is translated as CASTFQQGNQPQHF. V usage is TRBV19 and J usage is TRBJ1-5, with 7 bases that match TRBD1. Germline V gene data show CDR1 as LNHDA and CDR2 as SQIVND (reference sequence). The CDR3 is 14 residues long. The trim removed 7 bases at V and 4 bases at J, leaving 7 bases unmatched.

As regards this clonotype: A much larger clone differs by one base, so this may be a read error. The chain combines TRBV27 with TRBJ2-7; D remains ambiguous. The CDR3 sequence is 14 residues long. Trimming removed 9 bases at V and 0 bases at J, with 15 bases between. Germline loops: CDR1 MNHEY, CDR2 SMNVEV (reference sequence). Written as DNA, the CDR3 is TGTGCCAGTCGGTCTGCCCACAGCTCCTACGAGCAGTACTTC. Its translation is CASRSAHSSYEQYF.

This chain joins TRBV7-9 and TRBJ2-1; 8 bases map to TRBD1. Near its end, the DNA agrees better with TRBJ2-5, so the J call may be wrong. Per the germline V gene, CDR1 is SEHNR and CDR2 is FQNEAQ (reference sequence). The CDR3 runs to 13 residues. CDR3 amino acids: CANRDRSQETQYF. CDR3 nucleotides: TGTGCCAACCGGGACAGGAGTCAAGAGACCCAGTACTTC.

This clonotype was found many times. The CDR3 sequence: CATSDPGQGAMDTIYF. In nucleotides, the CDR3 is TGTGCCACCAGTGATCCGGGACAGGGGGCGATGGACACCATATATTTT. J is TRBJ1-3 and V is TRBV24-1; 12 bases agree with TRBD1. V lost 3 bases and J lost 8; bases outside the gene matches: 7. There are 16 residues in the CDR3. Germline CDR1 and CDR2: KGHDR and SFDVKD.

Remarks on this clonotype: The junction and the germline gene differ at one end; a read error may be behind it. This chain joins TRBV7-2 and TRBJ1-4, with D possibly TRBD1 on 5 matching bases. Germline V gives CDR1 SGHTA, CDR2 FQGNSA. The CDR3 runs 15 residues. CDR3 region: CASSLASGTIEKLFF. The CDR3 bases are TGTGCCAGCAGCTTAGCGAGCGGGACTATTGAAAAACTGTTTTTT.

The chain is built from TRBV10-2 and TRBJ2-7, with 9 bases lining up with TRBD2. V shed 4 bases, J shed 3 bases, and the junction held 4 bases outside the gene matches. The CDR3 is 14 residues long. Germline values: CDR1 WSHSY, CDR2 SAAADI. The CDR3 is CASSGPSGIYEQYF. CDR3 nucleotides: TGCGCCAGCAGTGGCCCTAGCGGGATCTACGAGCAGTACTTC.

This clonotype was detected only a few times. The chain is built from TRBV5-1 and TRBJ2-5, with 11 bases fitting TRBD2. V gave up 4 bases and J gave up 4 bases; unmatched junction bases: 9. There are 16 residues in the CDR3. The germline V gene has CDR1 SGHRS and CDR2 YFSETQ. The CDR3 DNA reads TGCGCCAGCAGCGGGCAACTAGCGGGAGTAGGAGAGACCCAGTACTTC. Protein product: CASSGQLAGVGETQYF.

The sample holds a few counts of this clonotype. The chain has TRBV6-1 and TRBJ1-6; possibly TRBD1 for D (6 bases). Trimming left V 1 base short and J 9 bases short, with 19 bases between. The CDR3 is 17 residues long. Germline CDR1 MNHNS, CDR2 SASEGT. The CDR3 here is CASSEEVGARGISPLHF. The CDR3 DNA is TGTGCCAGCAGTGAAGAAGTGGGGGCGCGAGGGATTTCACCCCTCCACTTT.

V and J are TRBV28 and TRBJ2-1; TRBD2 agrees at 10 bases. The trim removed 2 bases at V and 5 bases at J, leaving 9 bases unmatched. The germline V gene encodes CDR1 MDHEN and CDR2 SYDVKM. This CDR3 spans 17 amino acids. In nucleotides, the CDR3 is TGTGCCAGCAGTTTAAGGGGTAGCGGGAGGAGTAACAATGAGCAGTTCTTC. Amino acids: CASSLRGSGRSNNEQFF. The variable domain in full, completed from reference TRBV28 and TRBJ2-1, reads DVKVTQSSRYLVKRTGEKVFLECVQDMDHENMFWYRQDPGLGLRLIYFSYDVKMKEKGDIPEGYSVSREKKERFSLILESASTNQTSMYLCASSLRGSGRSNNEQFFGPGTRLTVL.

This clonotype has ten or more counts. V is TRBV6-2 or TRBV6-3 and J is TRBJ1-2; 9 positions match TRBD1. Germline V gives CDR1 MNHEY, CDR2 SVGEGT. V lost 7 bases, J lost 2 bases, and 8 bases stayed unmatched. The CDR3 spans 15 residues. CDR3 in DNA: TGTGCCAGCAACCAGGTGGGACAGGGAAACTATGGCTACACCTTC. Translation gives CASNQVGQGNYGYTF.